This T cell receptor beta chain appears in the sequencing data of a study of cytomegalovirus exposure and HLA in healthy donors. Donors sampled were nominally healthy, though unrecorded immune exposures were likely. PCR amplification relied on 60 Vbeta primers (plus 13 Jbeta primers). The protocol was immunoSEQ multiplex PCR, while the TCRdb copy is restricted to in-frame clones and leaves out a portion. The sample lists around 110,000 clones, roughly 80% occurring once. Worth noting for this clone: The target antigen is unknown.

Notes on the study in general: Both high specificity and high sensitivity reportedly marked the classifier's diagnosis of cytomegalovirus status. Prediction of most subjects' HLA-A and HLA-B alleles by TCR beta sequences was reportedly accurate. An analysis was carried out later, and it reportedly showed fewer N-insertions in an Asian-associated ancestry cluster than the approximately 610-donor mean.

The TCR comes from a man in his sixties in good health and CMV-seronegative. Specimen: PBMCs.

DNA for the CDR3: TGTGCCAGCAGCCAACTACGGACTAGCGGGGGGCAAGAGACCCAGTACTTC. Translated: CASSQLRTSGGQETQYF. This chain joins TRBV7-2 and TRBJ2-5; 14 bases are a match to TRBD2. The CDR3 loop spans 17 amino acids. CDR1 is SGHTA and CDR2 is FQGNSA in the germline V gene. V lost 5 bases, J lost 2 bases, and 7 bases stayed unmatched.